This record covers a single TCR beta chain. Its target antigen remains unknown. The input lacks base qualities; no much larger clone sits a single base away. Systemically healthy Caucasian individuals from Russia, around 38 in total and aged roughly 6 to 95 years, were included as donors. Around 10 milliliters of peripheral blood were drawn from each donor into EDTA-treated Vacutainer tubes. Ficoll-Paque density-gradient centrifugation was used to isolate PBMCs, with at least 6.5 million per sample. Total RNA was extracted from PBMCs with Trizol reagent, with at least 6 micrograms obtained per sample. For every donor, flow cytometry on a PBMC aliquot measured the percentage of naive CD45RAhigh/CD27high T cells. The library was built by means of 5' RACE. Sequenced using an Illumina HiSeq 2500. A second PCR of roughly 7 to 11 cycles was performed with a sample-barcoded 5' primer and a J-beta primer mix. A template-switch 5' adaptor carrying 12 random nucleotides introduced a unique molecular identifier onto each TCR beta cDNA molecule. Each sample yielded at least 3 million CDR3-containing paired-end reads. All of the RNA was converted into first-strand cDNA using the Mint cDNA synthesis kit, with a TRBC-specific oligonucleotide serving as the primer. Following uracil-DNA glycosylase treatment, all cDNA underwent a first 18-cycle PCR with the universal primers M1SS and BC2_uni_R. In the source study's methods: Normalization of each sample was performed by random selection of 1 million high-quality reads, each carrying a distinct molecular identifier. Instead of being binned into consensus sequences, reads with shared molecular identifiers were discarded. MiTCR, run with a Q25 quality threshold and the strictest error-elimination algorithm, handled CDR3 identification, clonotype clustering and error correction. Lower-bound total TCR beta diversity was estimated with a nonparametric unseen species model using Euler transformation. The public reads were reprocessed in TCRdb via fastp at Q25 and MiXCR, keeping in-frame beta chains. For every CDR3 protein sequence, its rows merge into one entry that carries the most common genes and DNA. TCRdb's processing, not the study's, gives the V and J calls here. This sample lists some 900,000 distinct CDR3 sequences; around 48% were detected once. The ten largest clones take up over 10% of the sample.

These data come from a study of blood T cells in healthy people across ages (dated by TCRdb to the mid-2010s). About the investigation overall: In model experiments, template switching captured roughly one uniquely barcoded TCR beta cDNA molecule for every two T cells. Using deep sequencing normalized with unique cDNA molecular identifiers, the study measured how TCR beta repertoire diversity changes with age. The donors were split into four age groups: young (average 16 years), middle-aged (roughly 42), aged (roughly 68) and long-lived (roughly 80). To avoid experimental bias, donors of different ages were distributed randomly across sequencing lanes. For two donors (one aged 18 to 29 and one aged 80 or older), the study analyzed two additional independent replicas of 1 million unique cDNA reads from the same blood draw.

The study at large found these results: As age increased, observed TCR beta diversity per million T cells dropped in a roughly linear way, and a significant reduction was already evident by age 40. Bulk unsorted PBMC profiling prevented conclusive comparison of naive and antigen-experienced compartments. Compared with the aged group, the long-lived group had more naive CD4+ T cells, fewer expanded clones and increased TCR diversity, suggesting age selection. A strong correlation was found between observed TCR beta diversity and the percentage of naive T cells measured by flow cytometry. Donor CMV infection status was unknown, potentially confounding age-related changes in expanded clonotypes. Estimates of total diversity from one million sequenced T cells were regarded as lower bounds and underestimates.

CDR3 length: 14 amino acids, cysteine to phenylalanine. Only the CDR3 part of the read is kept: 42 bases, read in frame from the first base. The junction shows trimming of 6 bases on V and 5 bases on J, and the gene matches do not reach 6 bases of it. The clonotype originates from a man aged 30 to 45 in good health. The V and J genes are TRBV12-3 or TRBV12-4 and TRBJ1-2, and 10 junctional nucleotides match TRBD1. The sequencing input was blood. The CDR3 here reads CASSGTGAGYGYTF. The nucleotide sequence reads as follows: TGTGCCAGCAGCGGGACAGGGGCAGGGTATGGCTACACCTTC.